This T cell receptor (beta chain) was sequenced during a study of T cells in Graves' hyperthyroidism and ophthalmopathy. RNA transcripts yielded amplified TCR beta CDR3 regions. HTBI primers were used for first-round RT-PCR of the TCR CDR3. TCRdb analysed the multiplex PCR reads with MiXCR anew, one entry per CDR3 protein. The table records roughly 510,000 distinct CDR3 sequences, around 21% of them present only once. This clonotype was picked up many times. The germline gene is not matched at one end of the junction; a read error may be the cause. The CDR3 runs 15 residues. CDR1 and CDR2 (germline): PRHDT, FYEKMQ (reference sequence).

The specimen was blood. The TCR was taken from a man aged 18 to 35 with Graves' hyperthyroidism. This sequence joins TRBV13 and TRBJ2-5; D gene ambiguous. The CDR3 region has the DNA TGCGCCAGCAGCTCGAGACTGATAAATGGGGAGACCCAGTACTTC. Protein sequence: CASSSRLINGETQYF.